This T cell receptor (beta chain) appears in the sequencing data of a study of OX40 agonist ivuxolimab in advanced cancers. Study background: The dose-escalation group included hepatocellular carcinoma, melanoma, renal cell carcinoma and head and neck cancer.

Sequenced by immunoSEQ multiplex PCR; TCRdb stores in-frame clones only, minus some. The sample has around 50,000 clones; 70% to 90% are singletons. As to this clone: No antigen is known for it.

The CDR3 covers 17 residues. V dropped 0 bases and J dropped 3 bases, with 15 bases sitting between them. The V gene's germline CDR1 is SGHNT and CDR2 YYREEE (reference sequence). Regarding the study as a whole: The study observed clonal expansion of CD4+ and CD8+ blood T cells by week 6 at 0.1 to 3.0 mg/kg. No antigen was identified for the clonally expanded peripheral T cells.

The sequence was obtained from an adult with an advanced solid tumor such as melanoma, head and neck, liver or kidney cancer. The rearrangement joins TRBV5-4 to TRBJ2-2, with D possibly called TRBD1 or TRBD2 (6 bases each). Sequenced here: CD4+ or CD8+ T cells sorted from blood, sampled in a trial of the OX40 agonist ivuxolimab. The CDR3 coding sequence is TGTGCCAGCAGCTTGGATCCGGGGGCGAGTCACACCGGGGAGCTGTTTTTT. As protein: CASSLDPGASHTGELFF.